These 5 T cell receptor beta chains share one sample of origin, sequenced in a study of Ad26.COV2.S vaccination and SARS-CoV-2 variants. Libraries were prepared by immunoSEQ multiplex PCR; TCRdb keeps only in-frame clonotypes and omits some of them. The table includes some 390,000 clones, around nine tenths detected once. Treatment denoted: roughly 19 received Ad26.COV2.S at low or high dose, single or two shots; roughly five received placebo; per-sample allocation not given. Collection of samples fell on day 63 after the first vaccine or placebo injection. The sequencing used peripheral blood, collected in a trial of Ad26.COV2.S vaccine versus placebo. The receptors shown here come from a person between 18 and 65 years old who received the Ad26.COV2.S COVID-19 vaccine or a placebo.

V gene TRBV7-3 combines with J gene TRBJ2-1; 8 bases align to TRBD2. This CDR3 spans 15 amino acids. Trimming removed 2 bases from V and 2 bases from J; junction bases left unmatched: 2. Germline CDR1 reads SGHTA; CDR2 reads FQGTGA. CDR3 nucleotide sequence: TGTGCCAGCAGCTTACGACTAGCGCCCTACAATGAGCAGTTCTTC. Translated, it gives CASSLRLAPYNEQFF.

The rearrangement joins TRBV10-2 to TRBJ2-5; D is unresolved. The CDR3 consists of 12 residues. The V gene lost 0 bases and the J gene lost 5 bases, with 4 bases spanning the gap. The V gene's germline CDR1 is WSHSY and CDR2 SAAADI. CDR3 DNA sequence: TGCGCCAGCAGTGAGTCGGGGGAGACCCAGTACTTC. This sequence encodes CASSESGETQYF.

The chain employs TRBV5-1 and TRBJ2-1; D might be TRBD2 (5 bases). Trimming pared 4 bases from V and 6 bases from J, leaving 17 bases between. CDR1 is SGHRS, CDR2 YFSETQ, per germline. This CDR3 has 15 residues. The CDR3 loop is CASSKDIGGGNEQFF. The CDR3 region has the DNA TGCGCCAGCAGCAAAGATATAGGAGGAGGCAATGAGCAGTTCTTC.

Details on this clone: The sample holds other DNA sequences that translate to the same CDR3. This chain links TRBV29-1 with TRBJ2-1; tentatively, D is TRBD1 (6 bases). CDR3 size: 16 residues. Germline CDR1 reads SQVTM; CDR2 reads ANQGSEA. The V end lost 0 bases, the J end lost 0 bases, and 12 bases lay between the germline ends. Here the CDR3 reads CSVEDPDRSSYNEQFF. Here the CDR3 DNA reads TGCAGCGTTGAAGACCCCGACAGGAGCTCCTACAATGAGCAGTTCTTC.

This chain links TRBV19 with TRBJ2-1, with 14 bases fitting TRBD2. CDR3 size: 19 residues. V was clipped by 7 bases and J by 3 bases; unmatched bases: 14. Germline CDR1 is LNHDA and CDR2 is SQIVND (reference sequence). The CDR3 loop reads CASTEVPGLAGDLYNEQFF. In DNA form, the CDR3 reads TGTGCCAGTACCGAGGTCCCGGGACTAGCGGGAGACCTCTACAATGAGCAGTTCTTC. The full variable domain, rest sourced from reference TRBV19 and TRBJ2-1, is DGGITQSPKYLFRKEGQNVTLSCEQNLNHDAMYWYRQDPGQGLRLIYYSQIVNDFQKGDIAEGYSVSREKKESFPLTVTSAQKNPTAFYLCASTEVPGLAGDLYNEQFFGPGTRLTVL.